The text below deals with one T cell receptor beta chain. Sequencing used immunoSEQ multiplex PCR; TCRdb keeps in-frame clones, though not all of them. The data contain 260,000 or so clones, around 85% of them singletons. The CDR3 sequence is 15 residues long. Germline V gene data show CDR1 as MGHDK and CDR2 as SYGVNS. The junction had 10 bases not matched to a gene; V was cut back by 3 bases and J by 5 bases. These data come from a study of blood T cell repertoires in COVID-19. The sequencing sample was made of PBMCs or T cells enriched from blood (not recorded which). V usage is TRBV25-1 and J usage is TRBJ2-7; 7 nucleotides match TRBD2. The sequence was obtained from a woman between 50 and 59 years old who had recovered from COVID-19. The CDR3 here is CASSDIYGGVDEQYF. The CDR3 DNA is TGTGCCAGCAGTGATATCTATGGGGGGGTTGACGAGCAGTACTTC.